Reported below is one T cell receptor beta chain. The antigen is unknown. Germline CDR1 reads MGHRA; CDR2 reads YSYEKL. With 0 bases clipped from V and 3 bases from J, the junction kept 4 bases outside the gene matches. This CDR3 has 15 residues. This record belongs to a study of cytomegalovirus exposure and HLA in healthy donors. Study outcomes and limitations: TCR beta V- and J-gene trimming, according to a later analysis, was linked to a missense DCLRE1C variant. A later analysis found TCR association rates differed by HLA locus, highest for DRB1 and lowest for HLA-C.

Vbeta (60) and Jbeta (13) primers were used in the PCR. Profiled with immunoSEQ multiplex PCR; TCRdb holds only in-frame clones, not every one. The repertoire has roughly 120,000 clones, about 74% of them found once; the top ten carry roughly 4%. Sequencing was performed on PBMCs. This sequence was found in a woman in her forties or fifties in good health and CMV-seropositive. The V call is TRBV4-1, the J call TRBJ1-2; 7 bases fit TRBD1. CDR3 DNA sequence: TGCGCCAGCAGCCAAGAGACAGGGCGAGACTATGGCTACACCTTC. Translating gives CASSQETGRDYGYTF.